The 26 T cell receptor beta chains listed next were all sequenced from one sample in a study of cytomegalovirus exposure and HLA in healthy donors. Primers included in the PCR were 60 Vbeta and 13 Jbeta primers. Data came from immunoSEQ multiplex PCR; TCRdb stores just in-frame clones and leaves some out. The sample shows roughly 130,000 clones, 61% of them seen only once. The specimen was PBMCs. These TCRs come from a male donor in good health and CMV-seronegative.

This clone was found a few times. The J gene is TRBJ2-3, the V gene TRBV7-9; D might be TRBD2 (7 bases). The length of the CDR3 is 14 residues. CDR1 and CDR2 from the germline V gene are SEHNR and FQNEAQ (reference sequence). Trimming pared 8 bases from V and 6 bases from J, leaving 18 bases between. CDR3 DNA: TGTGCCAGCCTAAGGGGGGGGCGGGCCGATACGCAGTATTTT. It codes for CASLRGGRADTQYF.

This clone showed up just once. The chain joins TRBV18 to TRBJ2-7; 12 bases line up with TRBD2. Looked up from germline, CDR1 is KGHSH and CDR2 is LQKENI. This CDR3 is built from 18 residues. J was trimmed by 0 bases and V by 3 bases; bases with no gene match: 9. The CDR3: CASSPVASGGASSYEQYF. CDR3 bases: TGTGCCAGCTCACCGGTAGCTAGCGGGGGGGCTAGCTCCTACGAGCAGTACTTC.

The CDR3 nucleotides are TGCGCCAGCAGTCCCCGCCCCAGGGGCCACGAGCAGTACTTC. Protein product: CASSPRPRGHEQYF. This chain links TRBV23-1 with TRBJ2-7, with D possibly matching TRBD1 (6 bases). TRBV23-1 is an ORF for which the function is uncertain. The V gene lost 4 bases and the J gene lost 5 bases, with 15 bases spanning the gap. The CDR3 is made up of 14 amino acids.

The rearrangement joins TRBV7-9 to TRBJ2-5, with 8 bases fitting TRBD1. J gave up 1 base and V 5 bases, and 3 bases lay outside the gene matches. This CDR3 spans 14 amino acids. The germline gives CDR1 SEHNR, CDR2 FQNEAQ (reference sequence). CDR3 region: CASSTGQGQETQYF. The CDR3, as DNA: TGTGCCAGCAGCACCGGACAGGGCCAAGAGACCCAGTACTTC.

Here the CDR3 reads CASSPPAQGREQFF. DNA for the CDR3: TGTGCCAGCTCACCCCCCGCTCAGGGAAGGGAGCAGTTCTTC. The genes are TRBV18 and TRBJ2-1, with D possibly matching TRBD1 (5 bases). Germline values: CDR1 KGHSH, CDR2 LQKENI. V was trimmed by 3 bases and J by 10 bases, leaving 16 bases between them. The CDR3 length is 14 residues.

This clone occurred a few times. The chain couples TRBV6-5 to TRBJ1-2; unclear D gene. The CDR3 spans 12 residues. Germline V gives CDR1 MNHEY, CDR2 SVGAGI. Trimming took 5 bases from V and 2 from J, leaving 6 bases between them. CDR3 region: CASSEGNYGYTF. The CDR3 DNA is TGTGCCAGCAGTGAGGGAAACTATGGCTACACCTTC.

This chain uses TRBV5-4 with TRBJ1-2; perhaps TRBD1 as D (5 bases). This CDR3 spans 14 amino acids. V was shortened by 5 bases and J by 1 base, with 12 bases between the two germline ends. Per the germline V gene, CDR1 is SGHNT and CDR2 is YYREEE (reference sequence). This CDR3 is CASSGGTLNYGYTF. The DNA of the CDR3 is TGTGCCAGCAGTGGCGGGACCCTTAACTATGGCTACACCTTC.

The chain couples TRBV7-3 to TRBJ2-1, with 12 bases lining up with TRBD2. Germline assignment: CDR1 SGHTA and CDR2 FQGTGA. The CDR3 totals 18 residues. The V gene end was trimmed by 2 bases and the J gene end by 3 bases; junction bases not matched to a gene: 8. CDR3 sequence (DNA): TGTGCCAGCAGCTTACAACCCGGGACTAGCGGGTTCTACAATGAGCAGTTCTTC. Protein: CASSLQPGTSGFYNEQFF.

The chain recombines TRBV18 with TRBJ2-7; TRBD2 aligns across 7 bases. J was trimmed by 5 bases and V by 9 bases; bases with no gene match: 4. The CDR3 is made up of 11 amino acids. Germline CDR1 KGHSH, CDR2 LQKENI. CDR3 in amino acids: CASGAGDEQYF. CDR3 coding DNA: TGTGCCAGTGGGGCGGGGGACGAGCAGTACTTC.

The chain links TRBV30 to TRBJ1-2; tentative D call: TRBD1 (5 bases). This CDR3 contains 11 residues. CDR1 GTSNPN and CDR2 SVGIG come from the germline V gene (reference sequence). V was trimmed by 2 bases and J by 6 bases, leaving 7 bases between them. Here the CDR3 reads CAWSIGDGYTF. In nucleotides, the CDR3 is TGTGCCTGGAGTATAGGGGATGGCTACACCTTC.

The chain is built from TRBV29-1 and TRBJ2-1; D is unclear. The germline V gene encodes CDR1 SQVTM and CDR2 ANQGSEA. The CDR3 length is 13 residues. Trimming cost V 3 bases and J 0 bases, with 6 bases left between them. The CDR3 DNA reads as TGCAGCGTTGAGGAGAGCTCCTACAATGAGCAGTTCTTC. Translating gives CSVEESSYNEQFF.

This clone turned up a few times. The rearrangement joins TRBV4-2 to TRBJ1-6; D remains unclear. The CDR3 extends over 16 amino acids. The germline V and J ends were trimmed by 0 bases and 6 bases, with 12 bases remaining between them. CDR1 is LGHNA, CDR2 YNFKEQ, per germline. The CDR3 sequence is CASSQEGGLGNSPLHF. The DNA of the CDR3 is TGTGCCAGCAGCCAAGAGGGAGGACTAGGTAATTCACCCCTCCACTTT.

The chain is built from TRBV18 and TRBJ2-1; perhaps TRBD1 as D (5 bases). The CDR3 totals 15 residues. Between the trimmed V and J ends, which lost 2 bases and 11 bases, there was a span of 19 bases. Per germline, CDR1 KGHSH and CDR2 LQKENI. The CDR3 here is CASSPRVQGPGQQFF. CDR3 in DNA: TGTGCCAGCTCACCAAGGGTCCAGGGCCCAGGGCAGCAGTTCTTC.

This rearrangement joins TRBV9 to TRBJ1-3; D not certain. CDR3 length: 13 amino acids. V was trimmed by 2 bases and J by 4 bases, leaving 7 bases between them. From germline, CDR1 is SGDLS and CDR2 YYNGEE. The DNA of the CDR3 is TGTGCCAGCAGCGTTTCTCCCGGAAACACCATATATTTT. This translates into CASSVSPGNTIYF. The full variable domain, its missing parts supplied by reference TRBV9 and TRBJ1-3, is DSGVTQTPKHLITATGQRVTLRCSPRSGDLSVYWYQQSLDQGLQFLIQYYNGEERAKGNILERFSAQQFPDLHSELNLSSLELGDSALYFCASSVSPGNTIYFGEGSWLTVV.

This chain joins TRBV7-2 and TRBJ1-1; the D is unclear. Germline lookup yields CDR1 SGHTA and CDR2 FQGNSA. CDR3 length: 14 amino acids. V lost 1 base and J 3 bases, leaving 9 bases between the germline ends. The DNA for the CDR3 is TGTGCCAGCAGCTTAGAACCCGGGGACACTGAAGCTTTCTTT. Protein sequence: CASSLEPGDTEAFF.

This chain connects TRBV7-2 to TRBJ1-2; TRBD1 aligns across 11 bases. The CDR3 totals 16 residues. The germline V gene encodes CDR1 SGHTA and CDR2 FQGNSA. The J segment lost 4 bases and the V segment lost 2 bases, leaving 6 bases of the junction unmatched. CDR3 bases: TGTGCCAGCAGCTTAAGGACAGGGGGCTCGAGCTATGGCTACACCTTC. This translates into CASSLRTGGSSYGYTF.

This clone was seen more than once but under ten times. V usage is TRBV5-6 and J usage is TRBJ1-4; D is possibly TRBD1 (5 bases). The V end lost 3 bases, the J end lost 1 base, and 19 bases lay between the germline ends. CDR1 SGHDT and CDR2 YYEEEE come from the germline V gene. The CDR3 covers 18 residues. The CDR3 loop is CASSSTTLVGGTNEKLFF. The CDR3 DNA is TGTGCCAGCAGCTCGACGACGTTGGTGGGGGGAACTAATGAAAAACTGTTTTTT.

This clone has just a few counts. This chain joins TRBV11-2 and TRBJ1-2; D unresolved. Germline V gene data show CDR1 as SGHAT and CDR2 as FQNNGV. Trimming took off 0 bases at V and 8 bases at J, with 16 bases between the two ends. This CDR3 comprises 15 residues. CDR3 in amino acids: CASSLDRFSWVGYTF. CDR3 coding DNA: TGTGCCAGCAGCTTAGATCGGTTTAGCTGGGTGGGCTACACCTTC.

V is TRBV7-8 and J is TRBJ1-1; TRBD1 might be the D (5 bases). V was cut by 1 base and J by 3 bases, with 12 bases left in between. CDR1 and CDR2 from the germline V gene are SGHVS and FQNEAQ. The CDR3 has 15 residues. CDR3 in amino acids: CASSLGGRVYTEAFF. The DNA for the CDR3 is TGTGCCAGCAGCTTAGGGGGCAGGGTGTACACTGAAGCTTTCTTT.

The sample holds one count of this clone. The chain recombines TRBV18 with TRBJ2-5, with D possibly TRBD1 on 5 matching bases. The better agreement between TRBJ2-7 and the DNA end casts doubt on the J call. The V gene's germline CDR1 is KGHSH and CDR2 LQKENI. The CDR3 length is 15 residues. The CDR3 DNA reads TGTGCCAGCTCACCATTGGCGGACACTACCTACGAGCAGTACTTC. This translates into CASSPLADTTYEQYF.

The J gene is TRBJ1-2, the V gene TRBV2, with 8 bases that match TRBD1. This CDR3 has 13 amino acids. Germline trimming cut 0 bases from V and 8 bases from J; bases unmatched to any gene: 2. CDR1 SNHLY and CDR2 FYNNEI come from the germline V gene. As DNA, the CDR3 is TGTGCCAGCAGTGAAGCTTGGGACAGGGGCTACACCTTC. This codes for CASSEAWDRGYTF.

The chain joins TRBV5-1 to TRBJ2-7, with 10 nucleotides matching TRBD2. V lost 2 bases and J lost 3; bases outside the gene matches: 2. This CDR3 has 14 amino acids. From germline, CDR1 is SGHRS and CDR2 YFSETQ. This CDR3 is CASSFSGGLYEQYF. CDR3 in DNA: TGCGCCAGCAGCTTTAGCGGGGGGCTCTACGAGCAGTACTTC.

This clone was recorded only once. The chain links TRBV5-1 to TRBJ2-7; TRBD2 matches 7 bases. The CDR3 is 14 amino acids. Looked up from germline, CDR1 is SGHRS and CDR2 is YFSETQ. J gave up 0 bases and V 2 bases, and 2 bases lay outside the gene matches. This chain's CDR3 is CASSFGGSSYEQYF. CDR3 bases: TGCGCCAGCAGCTTCGGGGGGAGCTCCTACGAGCAGTACTTC.

Many counts were recorded for this clone. The chain uses TRBV6-5 and TRBJ2-5, with D hard to call. The CDR3 runs to 13 residues. Trimming shortened V by 6 bases and J by 5 bases, and 13 bases separated the two germline ends. Per the germline V gene, CDR1 is MNHEY and CDR2 is SVGAGI. Here the CDR3 reads CASSSIVGETQYF. Written as DNA, the CDR3 is TGTGCCAGCAGCTCCATTGTCGGGGAGACCCAGTACTTC.

This clone occurred a few times. The rearrangement uses TRBV30 and TRBJ1-5, with D maybe TRBD1 (5 bases). Deletions cut 2 bases from V and 4 bases from J, with 12 bases between. Germline V lookup: CDR1 GTSNPN, CDR2 SVGIG (reference sequence). This CDR3 spans 14 amino acids. The CDR3 loop reads CAWSRGTGNQPQHF. The CDR3 nucleotides are TGTGCCTGGAGTAGAGGGACTGGAAATCAGCCCCAGCATTTT.

The V call is TRBV6-6, the J call TRBJ1-3; D gene uncertain. Germline loops: CDR1 MNHNY, CDR2 SVGAGI (reference sequence). The CDR3 length is 15 residues. Trimming removed 0 bases at V and 0 bases at J, with 6 bases between. CDR3 region: CASSYSGSSGNTIYF. CDR3 nucleotide sequence: TGTGCCAGCAGTTACTCGGGGAGCTCTGGAAACACCATATATTTT.